The 2 T cell receptor beta chains below come from one sample, sequenced in a study of blood T cells in healthy people across ages. For the second PCR, which ran for about 6 to 11 cycles, a sample-barcoded 5' primer and a J-beta primer mix were used. TCRdb used MiXCR to reprocess the 5' RACE reads, holding one entry per CDR3 protein. The data show 650,000 to 800,000 distinct CDR3 sequences, around 45% seen once. The sample consisted of blood. The receptor source for this set is a man between 60 and 75 years old in good health.

The rearrangement joins TRBV2 to TRBJ1-2, with a weak D call TRBD1 (5 bases). The ends were cut back, 5 bases at V and 12 bases at J, with 16 bases in the middle. The CDR3 has 12 amino acids. CDR1 and CDR2 from the germline V gene are SNHLY and FYNNEI. This CDR3 is CASSLTGKTDTF. DNA of the CDR3: TGTGCCAGCAGTTTAACAGGAAAGACGGACACCTTC.

The chain has TRBV30 and TRBJ1-3; possible D gene TRBD1, 5 bases. CDR3 length: 17 amino acids. CDR1 GTSNPN and CDR2 SVGIG come from the germline V gene (reference sequence). The V end lost 4 bases, the J end lost 0 bases, and 19 bases lay between the germline ends. The CDR3 region is CAWTDPGTVLSGNTIYF. The CDR3 DNA reads as TGTGCCTGGACTGATCCCGGGACGGTCCTCTCTGGAAACACCATATATTTT.